These T cell receptor beta chains were read from a single sample in a study of tissue T cells after allogeneic stem cell transplantation. Sequencing was performed with immunoSEQ multiplex PCR; in TCRdb, only in-frame clones are kept and a portion is missing. Among about 9,700 clones, approximately 64% were seen once, and the ten largest hold about a tenth. The specimen comprised tissue from the ileum, sampled at autopsy. All receptors derive from a woman aged 18 to 49 with breast cancer. Both conserved end residues are part of each CDR3. The D gene is left open where the match is weak. Expanded clones are given a class, and other clones once, few, many or no size at all.

D gene,J gene,V gene,clone size,CDR3 DNA,CDR3 protein
NA,TRBJ1-4,TRBV18,NA,TGTGCCAGCTCAGTACAGGGTGCAACTAATGAAAAACTGTTTTTT,CASSVQGATNEKLFF
TRBD2,TRBJ2-5,TRBV28,NA,TGTGCCAGCACCTTCGGCTCCGGGAGGGGAGAGACCCAGTACTTC,CASTFGSGRGETQYF
NA,TRBJ1-4,TRBV5-5,NA,TGTGCCAGCAGCTTGGTGGCAGATGAAAAACTGTTTTTT,CASSLVADEKLFF
NA,TRBJ2-3,TRBV5-1,NA,TGCGCCAGCAGCTCCGGGTCGGGGGGCCGAGATACGCAGTATTTT,CASSSGSGGRDTQYF
TRBD2,TRBJ2-3,TRBV10-3,NA,TGTGCCATCAGTGACGCGCGGGGAGGGGATACGCAGTATTTT,CAISDARGGDTQYF
NA,TRBJ1-1,TRBV2,NA,TGTGCCAGCACCGGGCCACCCCCAGGAGCTGAAGCTTTCTTT,CASTGPPPGAEAFF
TRBD1,TRBJ2-7,TRBV6-6,few,TGTGCCAGCGGCCTTGACAGGGGGCCCGAGCAGTACTTC,CASGLDRGPEQYF
NA,TRBJ1-5,TRBV6-2/TRBV6-3,NA,TGTGCCAGCAGCACAGGTAATCAGCCCCAGCATTTT,CASSTGNQPQHF
NA,TRBJ2-3,TRBV7-2,NA,TGTGCCAGCAGCTTATCGGCTACCGGCCGCACAGATACGCAGTATTTT,CASSLSATGRTDTQYF
TRBD1,TRBJ1-4,TRBV7-3,NA,TGTGCCAGCAGCCCCCGCAGGGGGCGTGAAAAACTGTTTTTT,CASSPRRGREKLFF
TRBD1,TRBJ2-5,TRBV5-1,few,TGCGCCAGCAGCTTGGCCACCGGGACAGGCAGGAAGACCCAGTACTTC,CASSLATGTGRKTQYF
NA,TRBJ2-3,TRBV12-5,NA,TGTGCTAGTGGTTTGTTAACACAGACAGATACGCAGTATTTT,CASGLLTQTDTQYF
TRBD2,TRBJ2-7,TRBV6-2/TRBV6-3,NA,TGTGCCAGCAGTGCACCACCTGGAGCGGGGTCCTACGAGCAGTACTTC,CASSAPPGAGSYEQYF
TRBD1,TRBJ2-2,TRBV15,NA,TGTGCCACCAGCAAGGACAGGGTGAACACCGGGGAGCTGTTTTTT,CATSKDRVNTGELFF
TRBD2,TRBJ2-1,TRBV5-4,NA,TGTGCCAGCAGCTTGGCTGAGGGCCTAGCGGGATCTCTGGAGTTCTTC,CASSLAEGLAGSLEFF
NA,TRBJ1-2,TRBV6-5,NA,TGTGCCAGCAGTTATCAACTAACGGGGGACGGCTACACCTTC,CASSYQLTGDGYTF
TRBD1,TRBJ1-2,TRBV28,NA,TGTGCCAGCAGTGCGGGACAGGGGTATGGCTACACCTTC,CASSAGQGYGYTF
TRBD1,TRBJ2-7,TRBV3-1/TRBV3-2,once,TGTGCCAGCAGCCAAGCGGGGACAGGGAAGCACGAGCAGTACTTC,CASSQAGTGKHEQYF
TRBD1,TRBJ2-3,TRBV28,NA,TGTGCCAGCAGTTTCAGGGGGCGGTGGACAGATACGCAGTATTTT,CASSFRGRWTDTQYF
NA,TRBJ1-2,TRBV6-5,NA,TGTGCCAGCAGTCAATCCAGGGGTAGCTATGGCTACACCTTC,CASSQSRGSYGYTF
TRBD2,TRBJ2-5,TRBV5-1,NA,TGCGCCAGCAGCTTGGGACTAGCGGGAGCAAAGACCCAGTACTTC,CASSLGLAGAKTQYF
NA,TRBJ2-3,TRBV6-1,NA,TGTGCCAGCAGTGACAGTCTGGCACAGGATACGCAGTATTTT,CASSDSLAQDTQYF
NA,TRBJ2-1,TRBV30,NA,TGTGCCTGGAGTGTACGTGGGAGCTGGGGGCCTGACAATGAGCAGTTCTTC,CAWSVRGSWGPDNEQFF
NA,TRBJ2-6,TRBV18,NA,TGTGCCAGCTCACCGTTGCCTGCACCCTCTGGGGCCAACGTCCTGACTTTC,CASSPLPAPSGANVLTF